Below, one T cell receptor (beta chain) is given with its context. No antigen is known for it. The junction differs from germline at one of its ends, possibly a read error. The source of the sample is a study of PD-1 blockade in classical Hodgkin lymphoma. CDR3 length: 11 amino acids. In germline, CDR1 is SQVTM, CDR2 ANQGSEA. Sequencing was performed with immunoSEQ multiplex PCR; in TCRdb, only in-frame clones are kept and a portion is missing. The table has approximately 11,000 clones, 60% to 80% seen once. Study-wide results and limits: Healthy donors reportedly exceeded newly diagnosed patients in baseline TCR diversity.

Every patient experienced relapse after autologous stem cell transplantation, and brentuximab vedotin exposure varied. This sequence originates from a human donor with classical Hodgkin lymphoma. The source material was peripheral blood mononuclear cells (PBMCs), sampled at baseline. This chain connects TRBV29-1 to TRBJ1-2; perhaps TRBD1 as D (6 bases). CDR3 in amino acids: CSVETYRVKHF. The CDR3 DNA sequence: TGCAGCGTTGAAACCTACAGGGTCAAGCATTTC.